These T cell receptor beta chains were read from a single sample in a study of response to subunit inactivated influenza vaccine. Using its own MiXCR run on the RT-PCR reads, TCRdb lists one record per CDR3 protein. The table lists hundreds of thousands of distinct CDR3 sequences, more than 15% of them singletons. Sequenced here: PBMCs from blood, sampled about 12 days after vaccination. The receptors stem from a middle-aged man who received an inactivated influenza vaccine. The CDR3 runs from the conserved cysteine through the conserved F or W. Fields, in order: D gene, clone size, J gene, V gene, CDR3 DNA, CDR3 protein. The D gene is left open where the match is weak. Expanded clones are given a class, and other clones once, few, many or no size at all.

D gene: TRBD1; clone size: -; J gene: TRBJ1-5; V gene: TRBV12-3/TRBV12-4; CDR3 DNA: TGTGCCAGCAGTGCACAGGACAGGGGGCTTCAGCCCCAGCATTTT; CDR3 protein: CASSAQDRGLQPQHF
D gene: -; clone size: -; J gene: TRBJ1-1; V gene: TRBV7-8; CDR3 DNA: TGTGCCAGCAGCTTAGGTTGGCAGGGGTCCACTGAAGCTTTCTTT; CDR3 protein: CASSLGWQGSTEAFF
D gene: -; clone size: -; J gene: TRBJ1-6; V gene: TRBV9; CDR3 DNA: TGTGCCAGCAGCGTAGACACCTCCTATAATTCACCCCTCCACTTT; CDR3 protein: CASSVDTSYNSPLHF
D gene: -; clone size: few; J gene: TRBJ2-1; V gene: TRBV6-1; CDR3 DNA: TGTGCCAGCAGTGTGTTCGGCCAGGCCCAGTTCTTC; CDR3 protein: CASSVFGQAQFF
D gene: -; clone size: -; J gene: TRBJ1-2; V gene: TRBV7-2; CDR3 DNA: TGTGCCAGCAGCTTATTATCGGCTAACTATGGCTACACCTTC; CDR3 protein: CASSLLSANYGYTF
D gene: -; clone size: few; J gene: TRBJ2-1; V gene: TRBV5-1; CDR3 DNA: TGCGCCAGCAGTTTGGCCCCTAGATCCGGGTCCTACAATGAGCAGTTCTTC; CDR3 protein: CASSLAPRSGSYNEQFF
D gene: -; clone size: -; J gene: TRBJ1-1; V gene: TRBV6-2/TRBV6-3; CDR3 DNA: TGTGCCAGCAGTACCCTGACGGGGTCCAGGAACACTGAAGCTTTCTTT; CDR3 protein: CASSTLTGSRNTEAFF
D gene: -; clone size: few; J gene: TRBJ2-4; V gene: TRBV6-1; CDR3 DNA: TGTGCCAGCAGTAATAGTGGGGCCATTCAGTACTTC; CDR3 protein: CASSNSGAIQYF
D gene: -; clone size: few; J gene: TRBJ2-4; V gene: TRBV7-2; CDR3 DNA: TGTGCCAGCAGCTATCCCCGGGACTTGAAGGTTCAGTACTTC; CDR3 protein: CASSYPRDLKVQYF
D gene: -; clone size: few; J gene: TRBJ1-1; V gene: TRBV20-1; CDR3 DNA: TGCAGTGCTGCTCAGGGGAGATACACTGAAGCTTTCTTT; CDR3 protein: CSAAQGRYTEAFF
D gene: TRBD2; clone size: few; J gene: TRBJ2-4; V gene: TRBV7-2; CDR3 DNA: TGTGCCAGCAGCTTAGTCTGGGCGGGAGTGGCCAAAAACATTCAGTACTTC; CDR3 protein: CASSLVWAGVAKNIQYF
D gene: -; clone size: -; J gene: TRBJ1-6; V gene: TRBV6-1; CDR3 DNA: TGTGCCAGCAGGAAGGACGGGAGCTCCTATAATTCACCCCTCCACTTT; CDR3 protein: CASRKDGSSYNSPLHF
D gene: -; clone size: few; J gene: TRBJ1-2; V gene: TRBV7-9; CDR3 DNA: TGTGCCAGCAGCGTCAGACAGGATCTCGGGAGCTACACCTTC; CDR3 protein: CASSVRQDLGSYTF
D gene: -; clone size: -; J gene: TRBJ2-5; V gene: TRBV20-1; CDR3 DNA: TGCAGTGCTAGAGGGGGGAATGCGGGTTTAGAGACCCAGTACTTC; CDR3 protein: CSARGGNAGLETQYF
D gene: -; clone size: -; J gene: TRBJ1-3; V gene: TRBV12-3/TRBV12-4; CDR3 DNA: TGTGCCAGCAGTTCCTACAGAGACTCTGGAAACACCATATATTTT; CDR3 protein: CASSSYRDSGNTIYF
D gene: TRBD1; clone size: -; J gene: TRBJ2-3; V gene: TRBV29-1; CDR3 DNA: TGCAGCGTTAGGGACAGACTCACAGATACGCAGTATTTT; CDR3 protein: CSVRDRLTDTQYF
D gene: TRBD2; clone size: -; J gene: TRBJ2-3; V gene: TRBV5-1; CDR3 DNA: TGCGCCAGCAGCCGGGGGGGGAATTCCGGGGCATTCACAGATACGCAGTATTTT; CDR3 protein: CASSRGGNSGAFTDTQYF
D gene: -; clone size: many; J gene: TRBJ2-3; V gene: TRBV12-3/TRBV12-4; CDR3 DNA: TGTGCCAGCAGTTACGTTCGAGATACGCAGTATTTT; CDR3 protein: CASSYVRDTQYF
D gene: TRBD1; clone size: many; J gene: TRBJ2-7; V gene: TRBV29-1; CDR3 DNA: TGCAGCGTTGAGGTGGGACAGGGCTCCTACGAGCAGTACTTC; CDR3 protein: CSVEVGQGSYEQYF
D gene: TRBD2; clone size: few; J gene: TRBJ2-5; V gene: TRBV20-1; CDR3 DNA: TGCAGTGCTAGTCGAATTAGGAGCGGGGGAGAGACCCAGTACTTC; CDR3 protein: CSASRIRSGGETQYF
D gene: -; clone size: -; J gene: TRBJ1-2; V gene: TRBV3-1; CDR3 DNA: TGTGCCAGCAGCCAAGAACTCAAGTATGGCTACACCTTC; CDR3 protein: CASSQELKYGYTF
D gene: TRBD1; clone size: -; J gene: TRBJ2-7; V gene: TRBV7-9; CDR3 DNA: TGTGCCAGCAGCTTCCTGCGCGGGACAGGGATCTCCTACGAGCAGTACTTC; CDR3 protein: CASSFLRGTGISYEQYF
D gene: -; clone size: many; J gene: TRBJ2-3; V gene: TRBV9; CDR3 DNA: TGTGCCAGCAGCGTAGAACCAGGCCGCACAGATACGCAGTATTTT; CDR3 protein: CASSVEPGRTDTQYF
D gene: -; clone size: -; J gene: TRBJ2-1; V gene: TRBV12-3/TRBV12-4; CDR3 DNA: TGTGCCAGCAGTTCCCGCCCGGCCTACAATGAGCAGTTCTTC; CDR3 protein: CASSSRPAYNEQFF
D gene: -; clone size: -; J gene: TRBJ2-1; V gene: TRBV11-2; CDR3 DNA: TGTGCCAGCAGTTACCGGGGCCAGGACTATGAGCAGTTCTTC; CDR3 protein: CASSYRGQDYEQFF
D gene: TRBD2; clone size: -; J gene: TRBJ2-2; V gene: TRBV28; CDR3 DNA: TGTGCCAGCAGTTTCCCTGGGACTAGCGGGAACACCGGGGAGCTGTTTTTT; CDR3 protein: CASSFPGTSGNTGELFF
D gene: -; clone size: -; J gene: TRBJ2-4; V gene: TRBV19; CDR3 DNA: TGTGCCAGTGACGGGCCTTTTGTCCAAGCCAAAAACATTCAGTACTTC; CDR3 protein: CASDGPFVQAKNIQYF
D gene: -; clone size: many; J gene: TRBJ2-7; V gene: TRBV18; CDR3 DNA: TGTGCCAGCTCGGCCGGGACTGGCTACGAGCAGTACTTC; CDR3 protein: CASSAGTGYEQYF